Following are 32 T cell receptor beta chains from one sample sequenced in a study of T cell responses to AZD1222 COVID-19 vaccine. The table came from immunoSEQ multiplex PCR; TCRdb's copy has only in-frame clones and leaves some out. The sample has about 120,000 clones, approximately 90% seen once; the top ten hold 4% to 5.5%. The specimen was peripheral blood, collected on day 0 of AZD1222 vaccination. These receptors all come from an adult in good health.

This clone turned up a few times. This sequence joins TRBV4-1 and TRBJ1-1, with D possibly matching TRBD1 (5 bases). Trimming removed 9 bases from V and 4 bases from J, with 12 bases in between. The germline gives CDR1 MGHRA, CDR2 YSYEKL. This CDR3 contains 12 residues. The CDR3, as DNA: TGCGCCAGTAGGGGTGGGGTCACTGAAGCTTTCTTT. Its protein product is CASRGGVTEAFF.

The chain recombines TRBV10-3 with TRBJ1-1, with D possibly being TRBD1 (5 bases). This CDR3 region has 13 residues. Trimming shortened V by 8 bases and J by 1 base, and 11 bases separated the two germline ends. Per the germline V gene, CDR1 is ENHRY and CDR2 is SYGVKD. The CDR3: CAIAPTGNTEAFF. The CDR3 bases are TGTGCCATCGCCCCAACAGGGAACACTGAAGCTTTCTTT.

This CDR3 reads CASSPGGKPGNTIYF. CDR3 bases: TGTGCCAGCAGTCCGGGGGGAAAACCCGGAAACACCATATATTTT. This chain connects TRBV6-5 to TRBJ1-3, with D tentatively TRBD1 (5 bases). CDR1 and CDR2 from the germline V gene are MNHEY and SVGAGI. The CDR3 is 15 residues long. Trimming removed 5 bases at V and 4 bases at J, with 15 bases between.

This chain uses TRBV5-6 with TRBJ2-7, with TRBD2 matching 7 bases. The V gene end was trimmed by 4 bases and the J gene end by 2 bases; junction bases not matched to a gene: 9. The CDR3 has 15 residues. Germline CDR1 SGHDT, CDR2 YYEEEE. CDR3 DNA: TGTGCCAGCAGCGGGGAGGGCGGGGCCCCCTACGAGCAGTACTTC. Translated, it gives CASSGEGGAPYEQYF.

The V call is TRBV7-7, the J call TRBJ2-7, with D unclear. From germline, CDR1 is SSHAT and CDR2 FNYEAQ (reference sequence). The CDR3 consists of 17 residues. Trimming removed 5 bases at V and 5 bases at J, with 25 bases between. In DNA form, the CDR3 reads TGTGCCAGCAGCCCCTTCACAGCCGCAGAATCTGTCCACGAGCAGTACTTC. The encoded protein is CASSPFTAAESVHEQYF. Looking up the rest from reference TRBV7-7 and TRBJ2-7 gives the full variable domain: GAGVSQSPRYKVTKRGQDVTLRCDPISSHATLYWYQQALGQGPEFLTYFNYEAQPDKSGLPSDRFSAERPEGSISTLTIQRTEQRDSAMYRCASSPFTAAESVHEQYFGPGTRLTVT.

This clone was found once. The rearrangement uses TRBV6-2 or TRBV6-3 and TRBJ1-2, with 7 nucleotides matching TRBD1. V lost 0 bases, J lost 4 bases, and 8 bases stayed unmatched. Germline CDR1 is MNHEY and CDR2 is SVGEGT. The CDR3 loop spans 16 amino acids. CDR3 DNA sequence: TGTGCCAGCAGTTACTCGTACGGGGACAGCCCCTATGGCTACACCTTC. Its protein product is CASSYSYGDSPYGYTF.

The chain employs TRBV7-9 and TRBJ2-7; perhaps TRBD2 as D (5 bases). This CDR3 region has 14 residues. Deletions cut 3 bases from V and 1 base from J, with 10 bases between. In germline, CDR1 is SEHNR, CDR2 FQNEAQ (reference sequence). The CDR3 region has the DNA TGTGCCAGCAGCTTCCCAGGAGGTTCCTACGAGCAGTACTTC. It yields the protein CASSFPGGSYEQYF.

The genes are TRBV5-1 and TRBJ2-7, with 12 bases matching TRBD1. V was pared by 4 bases and J by 3 bases, with 2 bases of the junction left unmatched. The CDR3 consists of 14 residues. Germline V gene lookup returns CDR1 SGHRS and CDR2 YFSETQ. The CDR3, as DNA: TGCGCCAGCAGCGGGGACAGGGGGCTCTACGAGCAGTACTTC. Translation gives CASSGDRGLYEQYF.

The CDR3 loop reads CASSSDRFGSGANVLTF. The CDR3 DNA sequence: TGTGCCAGCAGCTCCGACAGGTTCGGGTCTGGGGCCAACGTCCTGACTTTC. The chain has TRBV7-2 and TRBJ2-6; the D gene is possibly TRBD1 (6 bases). The germline V gene encodes CDR1 SGHTA and CDR2 FQGNSA. V was shortened by 4 bases and J by 1 base, with 14 bases between the two germline ends. CDR3 size: 17 residues.

V usage is TRBV5-1 and J usage is TRBJ1-5; a weak D match, TRBD1 (5 bases). This CDR3 has 14 amino acids. V was trimmed by 2 bases and J by 2 bases, leaving 8 bases between them. Germline values: CDR1 SGHRS, CDR2 YFSETQ. The CDR3 DNA sequence: TGCGCCAGCAGCTTAGGGGAAGGCAATCAGCCCCAGCATTTT. It is translated as CASSLGEGNQPQHF.

V is TRBV5-6 and J is TRBJ1-5; no definite D call. Germline CDR1 is SGHDT and CDR2 is YYEEEE. V was pared by 1 base and J by 3 bases, with 8 bases between. This CDR3 region has 14 residues. CDR3 protein: CASSLSGPNQPQHF. The CDR3 DNA is TGTGCCAGCAGCTTGTCGGGCCCCAATCAGCCCCAGCATTTT.

This clone showed up just a few times. V gene TRBV4-1 combines with J gene TRBJ1-1; D remains unclear. The CDR3 contains 14 residues. Germline lookup yields CDR1 MGHRA and CDR2 YSYEKL. With 0 bases removed from V and 3 bases from J, the gap between germline ends came to 8 bases. In nucleotides, the CDR3 is TGCGCCAGCAGCCAAGAACGAGGTTACACTGAAGCTTTCTTT. It specifies CASSQERGYTEAFF.

The CDR3 DNA reads TGCAGCGCTCTGCTACAGCCCCAGCATTTT. This codes for CSALLQPQHF. V and J are TRBV29-1 and TRBJ1-5; D is undetermined. This CDR3 has 10 amino acids. Trimming cost V 7 bases and J 7 bases, with 8 bases left between them. Germline lookup yields CDR1 SQVTM and CDR2 ANQGSEA.

The CDR3 here is CASSPGPLYFNYGYTF. CDR3 bases: TGCGCCAGCAGCCCCGGGCCGTTATATTTTAACTATGGCTACACCTTC. The chain employs TRBV5-1 and TRBJ1-2; D is uncertain. Deletions cut 4 bases from V and 1 base from J, with 17 bases between. CDR1 is SGHRS and CDR2 is YFSETQ in the germline V gene. This CDR3 contains 16 residues. The full variable domain, completed using reference TRBV5-1 and TRBJ1-2, is KAGVTQTPRYLIKTRGQQVTLSCSPISGHRSVSWYQQTPGQGLQFLFEYFSETQRNKGNFPGRFSGRQFSNSRSEMNVSTLELGDSALYLCASSPGPLYFNYGYTFGSGTRLTVV.

The chain uses TRBV7-8 and TRBJ2-2; the match to TRBD2 covers 8 bases. This CDR3 has 16 amino acids. Germline CDR1 is SGHVS and CDR2 is FQNEAQ. V lost 5 bases and J lost 1; bases outside the gene matches: 6. The CDR3 region is CASSPVAGRNTGELFF. The DNA for the CDR3 is TGTGCCAGCAGCCCCGTAGCGGGGAGGAACACCGGGGAGCTGTTTTTT.

This chain connects TRBV6-2 or TRBV6-3 to TRBJ2-7; D not certain. Trimming stripped 0 bases from V and 6 bases from J, with 9 bases between. The CDR3 loop spans 13 amino acids. CDR1 is MNHEY and CDR2 is SVGEGT in the germline V gene. As DNA, the CDR3 is TGTGCCAGCAGTTACTCATCGGGTTCCGAGCAGTACTTC. This codes for CASSYSSGSEQYF.

The chain recombines TRBV27 with TRBJ1-2; tentatively, D is TRBD1 (5 bases). The length of the CDR3 is 13 residues. Per germline, CDR1 MNHEY and CDR2 SMNVEV (reference sequence). V was cut by 5 bases and J by 6 bases, with 13 bases left in between. The CDR3 is CASSLARGNGYTF. CDR3 in DNA: TGTGCCAGCAGTCTCGCTCGGGGCAATGGCTACACCTTC.

This chain joins TRBV6-5 and TRBJ1-6; D is perhaps TRBD1 (5 bases). Germline V CDR1 and CDR2: MNHEY, SVGAGI. CDR3 length equals 12 residues. The ends were cut back, 4 bases at V and 14 bases at J, with 12 bases in the middle. DNA for the CDR3: TGTGCCAGCAGTTTCGGACATTCGGCCCTCCACTTT. Translation: CASSFGHSALHF.

The V call is TRBV3-1 (or the pseudogene TRBV3-2), the J call TRBJ1-3; D is uncertain. V lost 3 bases and J 0 bases, leaving 9 bases between the germline ends. The germline V gene encodes CDR1 LGHDT and CDR2 YNNKEL (reference sequence). The CDR3 has 15 residues. The DNA for the CDR3 is TGTGCCAGCAGCCATCTCGGGAACTCTGGAAACACCATATATTTT. Translated, it gives CASSHLGNSGNTIYF.

CDR3 residues: CASSQTFEFSIYNEQFF. In DNA form, the CDR3 reads TGCGCCAGCAGTCAAACTTTCGAGTTTTCCATCTACAATGAGCAGTTCTTC. The V call is TRBV23-1, the J call TRBJ2-1, with unresolved D. TRBV23-1 is given ORF status, its function remaining uncertain. CDR3 size: 17 residues. V lost 2 bases and J lost 3, with 17 bases in between.

The chain links TRBV2 to TRBJ2-2; D may be TRBD1 (6 bases). Germline CDR1 SNHLY, CDR2 FYNNEI. The ends were cut back, 3 bases at V and 2 bases at J, with 10 bases in the middle. The CDR3 has 15 residues. For the CDR3, the DNA is TGTGCCAGCAGTGAGGGGGCGGTCAACACCGGGGAGCTGTTTTTT. Its protein product is CASSEGAVNTGELFF. The whole variable domain, filled in from reference TRBV2 and TRBJ2-2, reads EPEVTQTPSHQVTQMGQEVILRCVPISNHLYFYWYRQILGQKVEFLVSFYNNEISEKSEIFDDQFSVERPDGSNFTLKIRSTKLEDSAMYFCASSEGAVNTGELFFGEGSRLTVL.

The rearrangement uses TRBV28 and TRBJ1-2; no definite D call. CDR1 and CDR2 (germline): MDHEN, SYDVKM. V was clipped by 6 bases and J by 5 bases, with 10 bases between them. CDR3 length: 12 residues. CDR3 loop: CASSISSYGYTF. CDR3 sequence (DNA): TGTGCCAGCAGCATCAGCTCTTATGGCTACACCTTC.

The gene calls are TRBV27 and TRBJ2-4, with 8 positions matching TRBD1. Germline loops: CDR1 MNHEY, CDR2 SMNVEV (reference sequence). CDR3 length equals 18 residues. V shed 4 bases and J 2 bases; nucleotides not matched to a gene: 13. The CDR3 reads CASSSKTPDRESKNIQYF. CDR3 nucleotides: TGTGCCAGCAGTTCCAAAACACCGGACAGGGAGTCCAAAAACATTCAGTACTTC.

The chain uses TRBV6-5 and TRBJ2-2, with D perhaps TRBD1 (5 bases). With 0 bases removed from V and 0 bases from J, the gap between germline ends came to 8 bases. The germline V gene has CDR1 MNHEY and CDR2 SVGAGI. CDR3 length equals 16 residues. Written as DNA, the CDR3 is TGTGCCAGCAGTTACTCTGGACATTCGAACACCGGGGAGCTGTTTTTT. Its translation: CASSYSGHSNTGELFF.

The chain has TRBV6-1 and TRBJ2-1; a possible D gene is TRBD1 (5 bases). Germline V gene sequence: CDR1 MNHNS, CDR2 SASEGT. The CDR3 sequence is 15 residues long. The V gene lost 0 bases and the J gene lost 3 bases, with 9 bases spanning the gap. This chain's CDR3 is CASSEADRSYNEQFF. The CDR3 DNA is TGTGCCAGCAGTGAAGCCGACAGAAGCTACAATGAGCAGTTCTTC.

The chain couples TRBV6-5 to TRBJ2-7; D gene uncertain. The CDR3 loop spans 13 amino acids. Trimming stripped 7 bases from V and 0 bases from J, with 10 bases between. Germline V gene sequence: CDR1 MNHEY, CDR2 SVGAGI. The CDR3: CASKSSNSYEQYF. In nucleotides, the CDR3 is TGTGCCAGCAAAAGTTCGAACTCCTACGAGCAGTACTTC.

The J gene is TRBJ2-7, the V gene TRBV11-2, with D perhaps matching TRBD1 (5 bases). The CDR3 covers 13 residues. Trimming pared 1 base from V and 9 bases from J, leaving 13 bases between. Germline assignment: CDR1 SGHAT and CDR2 FQNNGV. CDR3 in DNA: TGTGCCAGCAGCTTAGCGTCAGGGCAAGGGCAGTACTTC. This encodes CASSLASGQGQYF.

This chain connects TRBV7-2 to TRBJ1-2, with 8 bases aligning to TRBD1. Germline lookup yields CDR1 SGHTA and CDR2 FQGNSA. The CDR3 is 15 amino acids. With V trimmed by 1 base and J by 8 bases, 9 bases remained unmatched. The chain's CDR3 is CASSLDGDRGGGYTF. Written as DNA, the CDR3 is TGTGCCAGCAGCTTAGATGGTGACAGGGGAGGAGGCTACACCTTC.

This clone was observed a single time. This rearrangement joins TRBV18 to TRBJ1-5; a weak D match, TRBD1 (5 bases). The V gene's germline CDR1 is KGHSH and CDR2 LQKENI. The CDR3 runs 16 residues. Between the trimmed V and J ends, which lost 2 bases and 2 bases, there was a span of 13 bases. In DNA form, the CDR3 reads TGTGCCAGCTCACCATTGGCAGGGCTAGGCAATCAGCCCCAGCATTTT. Translated, it gives CASSPLAGLGNQPQHF.

The chain employs TRBV7-3 and TRBJ1-5, with 9 bases identical to TRBD1. With 5 bases clipped from V and 5 bases from J, the junction kept 10 bases outside the gene matches. Germline CDR1 is SGHTA and CDR2 is FQGTGA. The CDR3 is 16 amino acids. The CDR3 bases are TGTGCCAGCAGCCCTCAGACAGGGGGTTCCTATCAGCCCCAGCATTTT. This gives the protein CASSPQTGGSYQPQHF. The full variable domain, with the rest looked up from reference TRBV7-3 and TRBJ1-5, is GAGVSQTPSNKVTEKGKYVELRCDPISGHTALYWYRQSLGQGPEFLIYFQGTGAADDSGLPNDRFFAVRPEGSVSTLKIQRTERGDSAVYLCASSPQTGGSYQPQHFGDGTRLSIL.

The rearrangement joins TRBV7-3 to TRBJ1-6, with a possible D match to TRBD1 (5 bases). V was shortened by 5 bases and J by 7 bases, with 12 bases between the two germline ends. The CDR3 runs 14 residues. Per germline, CDR1 SGHTA and CDR2 FQGTGA. The CDR3 region has the DNA TGTGCCAGCAGCCCCCGGGGCCAGAATTCACCCCTCCACTTT. Translation gives CASSPRGQNSPLHF.

This chain connects TRBV7-9 to TRBJ2-7; 7 nucleotides match TRBD1. The V segment lost 11 bases and the J segment 6 bases; nucleotides outside the gene matches: 10. CDR1 SEHNR and CDR2 FQNEAQ come from the germline V gene (reference sequence). The CDR3 is 12 amino acids. This CDR3 is CAGEGAGAEQYF. CDR3 DNA: TGTGCCGGCGAGGGGGCTGGGGCCGAGCAGTACTTC.